This TCR beta chain was obtained from a study of T cell responses to AZD1222 COVID-19 vaccine (dated by TCRdb to 2020 to 2023). Concerning the study at large: TCR sequencing covered approximately 230 trial participants: 207 given two doses of AZD1222 and around 26 given two doses of MenACWY control vaccine. Trial participants were enrolled into age subgroups of 18-55, 56-69 and 70-plus years, which contained roughly 140, 27 and 60 TCR-sequenced participants, respectively. Points the paper makes about the study in general: Because no day 14 peak-response samples were available, repertoires were characterized only after the peak T cell response. The whole spike protein was spanned by vaccine-associated CD4 TCRs, and dominant responses were seen in regions 160-218 and 743-854. Conclusions about previously exposed vaccinees are limited, since just a handful of AZD1222 recipients were seropositive for SARS-CoV-2 at baseline. In the small 56-69-year group, the increase in depth fell short of significance, most likely because of low power. After two AZD1222 doses, both the breadth and the depth of spike-specific TCRs were significantly higher than at day 0 and than in MenACWY recipients. Most participants were white British and females outnumbered males, and the authors suggested that clonal diversity may have been underestimated. Reportedly, close to half of the unique spike-specific TCRs recognized epitopes lying outside the regions that are mutated in the B.1.351 and B.1.1.7 variants.

The CDR3 regions of human TCRbeta chains were analyzed by immunosequencing. Under the source paper's analysis protocol: Repertoire TCRs were matched against a reference library of SARS-CoV-2-specific TCRs generated with the MIRA antigen-specificity platform. Breadth was defined as the fraction of unique TCRs that were SARS-CoV-2-associated, and depth was defined as the fraction of total T cells that were SARS-CoV-2-associated. Using the MIRA data, each spike-specific TCR was mapped to the spike region that the TCR reacts to and placed in a CD4 or CD8 class. Log10-transformed breadth and depth values were compared by one-way ANOVA with Sidak's multiple comparisons tests. TCRdb stores this immuneACCESS table with in-frame sequences only. Part of the clones is absent; in the studies checked, under half of the shortfall reflects unresolved V genes, and no reason is known for the rest. That table furnishes V, J and clone size, whereas the DNA furnished D and trimming. This sample is represented by 100,000 to 150,000 clones; roughly 85% of them were singletons. Approximately 18% of the sample goes to the ten largest clones.

The sample's time point label, in plain terms: baseline before first vaccination. The sample's treatment or condition label, decoded: meningococcal conjugate vaccine given as trial control. Vaccinee samples came from UK trials COV001 and COV002, including a single-blind randomized controlled phase 2/3 trial of AZD1222 (ChAdOx1 nCoV-19) in healthy adults. For TCRbeta chain sequencing, PBMC samples from trial participants were taken at day 0 and at day 28 after the second dose. Details on this clone: Its target antigen remains unknown. Base-call qualities are not available, and no considerably larger clone is one nucleotide away.

The germline V gene (reference sequence) provides CDR1 SGHKS and CDR2 YYEKEE. The CDR3 has 16 amino acids, counting the end cysteine and phenylalanine. Only the CDR3 portion is preserved as DNA: 48 bases, with reading frame beginning at the first base. Ends trimmed: V by 4 bases, J by 2 bases; bases unmatched to a gene: 4. This clonotype originated in an adult in good health. The sequences come from peripheral blood, collected on day 0 of MenACWY control vaccination. The chain links TRBV5-5 with TRBJ2-3, and TRBD2 matches 13 of the central bases. In nucleotides, the sequence is TGTGCCAGCAGCCAGGGACTAGCGGGGATCACAGATACGCAGTATTTT. Its product reads: CASSQGLAGITDTQYF.